Listed here are 18 T cell receptor beta chains from one sample, sequenced in a study of Ad26.COV2.S vaccination and SARS-CoV-2 variants (dated by TCRdb to about 2021). Library preparation employed the immunoSEQ multiplex PCR assay. TCRdb stores this immuneACCESS table with in-frame sequences only. Part of the clones is absent; in the studies checked, under half of the shortfall reflects unresolved V genes, and no reason is known for the rest. A total of approximately 400,000 clones appear in this sample, 70% to 90% of them only once. The top ten constitute about 3.3% of the sample. The treatment or condition tag for this specimen amounts to: some 20 received Ad26.COV2.S at low or high dose, single or two shots; 5 received placebo; per-sample allocation not given. Repertoires of vaccine and placebo recipients were sequenced from samples collected on day 63 after the first injection. The specimen was peripheral blood, collected in a trial of Ad26.COV2.S vaccine versus placebo. The source of these receptors is a person between 18 and 60 years old who received the Ad26.COV2.S COVID-19 vaccine or a placebo.

The rearrangement joins TRBV3-1 (or the pseudogene TRBV3-2) to TRBJ2-5, with 7 bases lining up with TRBD2. The ends lost 0 bases at V and 7 bases at J; junction bases unmatched: 5. CDR1 and CDR2 (germline): LGHDT, YNNKEL (reference sequence). CDR3 size: 14 residues. Written as DNA, the CDR3 is TGTGCCAGCAGCCAAGATGGGGGGGTCGGGACCCAGTACTTC. Translating gives CASSQDGGVGTQYF.

The J gene is TRBJ2-3, the V gene TRBV9; D is undetermined. The CDR3 covers 13 residues. CDR1 SGDLS and CDR2 YYNGEE come from the germline V gene. Between the trimmed V and J ends, which lost 4 bases and 4 bases, there was a span of 10 bases. CDR3 amino acids: CASSRQVADTQYF. CDR3 bases: TGTGCCAGCAGCCGCCAAGTTGCAGATACGCAGTATTTT.

The rearrangement uses TRBV4-3 and TRBJ2-7, with D maybe TRBD1 (6 bases). Trimming took 0 bases from V and 2 from J, leaving 11 bases between them. This CDR3 has 15 residues. From germline, CDR1 is LGHNA and CDR2 YSLEER. The CDR3 nucleotides read TGCGCCAGCAGCCAAGATTGGACAGACGCCTACGAGCAGTACTTC. Residues: CASSQDWTDAYEQYF.

The chain has TRBV3-1 (or the pseudogene TRBV3-2) and TRBJ1-3; D gene ambiguous. Trimming stripped 0 bases from V and 5 bases from J, with 11 bases between. CDR1 is LGHDT, CDR2 YNNKEL, per germline (reference sequence). This CDR3 contains 15 residues. CDR3 DNA sequence: TGTGCCAGCAGCCAAGATTATGCAGGACGAAACACCATATATTTT. This translates into CASSQDYAGRNTIYF.

The chain is built from TRBV19 and TRBJ1-1; 9 bases are a match to TRBD1. CDR1 LNHDA and CDR2 SQIVND come from the germline V gene (reference sequence). The CDR3 contains 15 residues. The J segment lost 7 bases and the V segment lost 1 base, leaving 7 bases of the junction unmatched. The CDR3 is CASSIGYRGPIEAFF. In DNA, the CDR3 is TGTGCCAGTAGTATAGGCTACAGGGGGCCGATTGAAGCTTTCTTT.

This rearrangement joins TRBV19 to TRBJ2-7; the match to TRBD2 covers 8 bases. Trimming cost V 10 bases and J 0 bases; bases outside gene matches: 8. Germline assignment: CDR1 LNHDA and CDR2 SQIVND (reference sequence). The CDR3 covers 14 residues. DNA for the CDR3: TGTGCCAAGCCTAGCGGGCGCCGCTCCTACGAGCAGTACTTC. This encodes CAKPSGRRSYEQYF.

For the CDR3, the DNA is TGTGCCAGCAGTTACAAGGGGCGGGAATTCTTC. It is translated as CASSYKGREFF. V usage is TRBV6-5 and J usage is TRBJ2-1; D may be TRBD2 (6 bases). The CDR3 extends over 11 amino acids. Germline values: CDR1 MNHEY, CDR2 SVGAGI. The V end was cut by 2 bases, the J end by 16 bases, with 12 bases between.

This chain joins TRBV30 and TRBJ1-2; TRBD1 aligns across 8 bases. From germline, CDR1 is GTSNPN and CDR2 SVGIG (reference sequence). The junction had 9 bases not matched to a gene; V was cut back by 6 bases and J by 0 bases. The CDR3 sequence is 15 residues long. CDR3 coding DNA: TGTGCCTGCGACAGGGGATCCCCTACTAACTATGGCTACACCTTC. Amino acid sequence: CACDRGSPTNYGYTF.

Here the CDR3 DNA reads TGTGCCAGCAGCTTAGGGGTGTTAGCGGCAAACAATGAGCAGTTCTTC. This encodes CASSLGVLAANNEQFF. This chain links TRBV7-2 with TRBJ2-1; tentatively, D is TRBD2 (6 bases). Germline lookup yields CDR1 SGHTA and CDR2 FQGNSA. With 1 base removed from V and 5 bases from J, the gap between germline ends came to 15 bases. The CDR3 is made up of 16 amino acids. Drawing the rest from reference TRBV7-2 and TRBJ2-1, the complete variable domain is GAGVSQSPSNKVTEKGKDVELRCDPISGHTALYWYRQSLGQGLEFLIYFQGNSAPDKSGLPSDRFSAERTGGSVSTLTIQRTQQEDSAVYLCASSLGVLAANNEQFFGPGTRLTVL.

The J gene is TRBJ2-7, the V gene TRBV7-9; D may be TRBD1 (5 bases). V was shortened by 1 base and J by 2 bases, with 9 bases between the two germline ends. Germline lookup yields CDR1 SEHNR and CDR2 FQNEAQ (reference sequence). The CDR3 loop spans 14 amino acids. CDR3 amino acids: CASSLDNRPYEQYF. The CDR3 DNA reads TGTGCCAGCAGCTTAGATAACAGGCCCTACGAGCAGTACTTC.

V gene TRBV10-3 combines with J gene TRBJ1-2; 8 bases are a match to TRBD1. With 6 bases clipped from V and 6 bases from J, the junction kept 12 bases outside the gene matches. The CDR3 runs 15 residues. Germline V gene data show CDR1 as ENHRY and CDR2 as SYGVKD. CDR3 amino acids: CAISLRDRSLDGYTF. The CDR3 DNA reads as TGTGCCATCAGCCTCCGGGACAGGTCCCTTGATGGCTACACCTTC.

This clone was counted between two and nine times. The chain combines TRBV5-6 with TRBJ2-1; possibly TRBD1 for D (6 bases). Germline CDR1 is SGHDT and CDR2 is YYEEEE. Trimming left V 6 bases short and J 0 bases short, with 10 bases between. The CDR3 has 14 amino acids. In DNA form, the CDR3 reads TGTGCCAGCATTACCAGGGGCTCCTACAATGAGCAGTTCTTC. Encoded protein: CASITRGSYNEQFF.

The V and J genes are TRBV27 and TRBJ1-3; D gene ambiguous. The CDR3 spans 15 residues. Per the germline V gene, CDR1 is MNHEY and CDR2 is SMNVEV (reference sequence). With 0 bases removed from V and 1 base from J, the gap between germline ends came to 7 bases. The CDR3 loop reads CASSLSGASGNTIYF. As DNA, the CDR3 is TGTGCCAGCAGTTTATCAGGAGCTTCTGGAAACACCATATATTTT.

V is TRBV19 and J is TRBJ2-1; D is undetermined. Trimming pared 5 bases from V and 4 bases from J, leaving 15 bases between. This CDR3 has 15 residues. Germline V gene sequence: CDR1 LNHDA, CDR2 SQIVND (reference sequence). The DNA for the CDR3 is TGTGCCAGTAGTCCCCGGCGAGCACCTTACAATGAGCAGTTCTTC. As protein: CASSPRRAPYNEQFF.

The V gene is TRBV27, the J gene TRBJ2-7, with D perhaps matching TRBD2 (7 bases). Germline V gives CDR1 MNHEY, CDR2 SMNVEV (reference sequence). V shed 6 bases and J shed 5 bases, with 17 bases lying between them. This CDR3 is 14 amino acids long. CDR3 protein: CASSYLGGDDEQYF. The CDR3 DNA reads as TGTGCCAGCAGCTACCTAGGGGGGGACGACGAGCAGTACTTC.

The gene calls are TRBV11-2 and TRBJ2-1, with TRBD2 as a possible D gene (6 bases). The CDR3 runs to 18 residues. V was cut by 7 bases and J by 7 bases, with 29 bases left in between. CDR1 is SGHAT, CDR2 FQNNGV, per germline. Here the CDR3 DNA reads TGTGCCAGCACCCAGTGGAGGGGTCAGGGATCCCGTGGTAATGAGCAGTTCTTC. Its protein product is CASTQWRGQGSRGNEQFF.

The chain joins TRBV9 to TRBJ1-1; no reliable D call. The ends were cut back, 1 base at V and 0 bases at J, with 4 bases in the middle. The CDR3 runs to 13 residues. Germline V gene sequence: CDR1 SGDLS, CDR2 YYNGEE. In nucleotides, the CDR3 is TGTGCCAGCAGCGTATTTGTGAACACTGAAGCTTTCTTT. It codes for CASSVFVNTEAFF.

The genes are TRBV10-1 and TRBJ2-5, with 8 bases matching TRBD1. Germline assignment: CDR1 WNHNN and CDR2 SYGVQD (reference sequence). V lost 2 bases to trimming and J lost 1 base; unmatched junction nucleotides: 0. This CDR3 contains 14 residues. CDR3: CASSEGQGQETQYF. Written as DNA, the CDR3 is TGCGCCAGCAGTGAGGGACAGGGCCAAGAGACCCAGTACTTC.